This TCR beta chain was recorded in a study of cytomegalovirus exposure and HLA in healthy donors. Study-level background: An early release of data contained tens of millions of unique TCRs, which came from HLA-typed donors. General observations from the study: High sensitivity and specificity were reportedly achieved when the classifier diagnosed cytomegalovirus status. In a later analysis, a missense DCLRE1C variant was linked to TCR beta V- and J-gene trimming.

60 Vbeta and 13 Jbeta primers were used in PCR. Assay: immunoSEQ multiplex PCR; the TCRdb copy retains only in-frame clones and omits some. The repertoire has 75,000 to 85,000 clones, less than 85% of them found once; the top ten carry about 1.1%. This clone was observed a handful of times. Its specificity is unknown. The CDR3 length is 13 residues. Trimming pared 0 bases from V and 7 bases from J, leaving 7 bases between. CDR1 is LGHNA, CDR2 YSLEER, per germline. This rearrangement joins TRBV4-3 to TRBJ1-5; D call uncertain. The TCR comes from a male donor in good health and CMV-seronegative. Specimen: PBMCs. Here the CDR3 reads CASSQDWEQPQHF. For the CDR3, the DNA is TGCGCCAGCAGCCAAGATTGGGAGCAGCCCCAGCATTTT.